These T cell receptor beta chains were read from a single sample in a study of T cell repertoires in cytomegalovirus infection. Each CDR3 protein gets one entry after TCRdb re-called the reads with MiXCR. The table includes a few hundred thousand distinct CDR3 sequences, about 29% detected once. No antigens are known for them. The sequences come from cultured PBMCs, collected from culture after CMV antigen stimulation. Receptors originate from a human donor in good health (CMV status not recorded). Some clones in this sample may be carry-over from other donors' samples. The CDR3 runs from the conserved cysteine through the conserved F or W. The order of the fields is V gene, clone size, J gene, D gene, CDR3 DNA, CDR3 protein. D genes are given only for firm matches. Not every row has a clone size; where given, it reads once, few, many or a size class.

v_gene: TRBV5-4
abundance: few
j_gene: TRBJ2-3
d_gene: TRBD2
CDR3nt: TGTGCCAGCAGCCCAAGCGGGACCTCCCTCACAGATACGCAGTATTTT
CDR3aa: CASSPSGTSLTDTQYF

v_gene: TRBV28
abundance: many
j_gene: TRBJ2-1
d_gene: TRBD2
CDR3nt: TGTGCCAGCAGTTACCTAGCGGGAGCCGGGAGTGAGCAGTTCTTC
CDR3aa: CASSYLAGAGSEQFF

v_gene: TRBV7-8
abundance: .
j_gene: TRBJ2-2
d_gene: .
CDR3nt: TGTGCCAGCAGCTTAGGGGGCTATGAATACACCGGGGAGCTGTTTTTT
CDR3aa: CASSLGGYEYTGELFF

v_gene: TRBV20-1
abundance: once
j_gene: TRBJ2-7
d_gene: .
CDR3nt: TGCAGTGCCCCTAGCCCACGGGAAGGAAATACCTACGAGCAGTACTTC
CDR3aa: CSAPSPREGNTYEQYF

v_gene: TRBV6-1
abundance: many
j_gene: TRBJ2-7
d_gene: .
CDR3nt: TGTGCCAGCAGTGGGATGGGGGAGCAGTACTTC
CDR3aa: CASSGMGEQYF

v_gene: TRBV6-4
abundance: .
j_gene: TRBJ2-3
d_gene: TRBD2
CDR3nt: TGTGCCACCCCGGGACTAGCGACAAGCACAGATACGCAGTATTTT
CDR3aa: CATPGLATSTDTQYF

v_gene: TRBV18
abundance: few
j_gene: TRBJ1-4
d_gene: .
CDR3nt: TGTGCCAGCTCACCGCGGGGAACAACTAATGAAAAACTGTTTTTT
CDR3aa: CASSPRGTTNEKLFF

v_gene: TRBV19
abundance: few
j_gene: TRBJ1-2
d_gene: TRBD1
CDR3nt: TGTGCCAGTACCTTAAAGGGACAGGGGGCGCGTGGCTACACCTTC
CDR3aa: CASTLKGQGARGYTF

v_gene: TRBV19
abundance: .
j_gene: TRBJ1-6
d_gene: .
CDR3nt: TGTGCCAGTAGGACCCGGGGTTCGTCACCCCTCCACTTT
CDR3aa: CASRTRGSSPLHF

v_gene: TRBV30
abundance: .
j_gene: TRBJ1-5
d_gene: .
CDR3nt: TGTGCCTGGAGTGTAGCCGCCCGATACAATCAGCCCCAGCATTTT
CDR3aa: CAWSVAARYNQPQHF

v_gene: TRBV19
abundance: .
j_gene: TRBJ1-1
d_gene: .
CDR3nt: TGTGCCAGTAGTGCTACAGAGGCCCCGGGGACTGAAGCTTTCTTT
CDR3aa: CASSATEAPGTEAFF

v_gene: TRBV15
abundance: .
j_gene: TRBJ2-1
d_gene: .
CDR3nt: TGTGCCACCAGCAGAGAGGGGGCAGCCTACAATGAGCAGTTCTTC
CDR3aa: CATSREGAAYNEQFF

v_gene: TRBV11-2
abundance: .
j_gene: TRBJ2-5
d_gene: TRBD1
CDR3nt: TGTGCCAGCAGCCCCGGACAGGCCTTAGGGGAGACCCAGTACTTC
CDR3aa: CASSPGQALGETQYF

v_gene: TRBV27
abundance: few
j_gene: TRBJ2-7
d_gene: .
CDR3nt: TGTGCCAGCAGTTTCTTCTCAGACTCCTACGAGCAGTACTTC
CDR3aa: CASSFFSDSYEQYF

v_gene: TRBV7-9
abundance: few
j_gene: TRBJ2-3
d_gene: .
CDR3nt: TGTGCCAGCGTCGAGCCAACGGACACAGATACGCAGTATTTT
CDR3aa: CASVEPTDTDTQYF

v_gene: TRBV20-1
abundance: .
j_gene: TRBJ2-7
d_gene: TRBD2
CDR3nt: TGCAGTGCTGGTACAAGGGCGGGAGGGCACTACTACGAGCAGTACTTC
CDR3aa: CSAGTRAGGHYYEQYF

v_gene: TRBV5-6
abundance: few
j_gene: TRBJ2-1
d_gene: .
CDR3nt: TGTGCCAGCAGCTTGATCCAGGGCCCGTACAATGAGCAGTTCTTC
CDR3aa: CASSLIQGPYNEQFF

v_gene: TRBV13
abundance: few
j_gene: TRBJ2-7
d_gene: TRBD2
CDR3nt: TGTGCCAGCAGCAACGGACTAGCGGGAGGTATTGAGCAGTACTTC
CDR3aa: CASSNGLAGGIEQYF

v_gene: TRBV9
abundance: .
j_gene: TRBJ2-3
d_gene: .
CDR3nt: TGTGCCAGCAGCACCACCCCAGGGAGCACAGATACGCAGTATTTT
CDR3aa: CASSTTPGSTDTQYF

v_gene: TRBV6-1
abundance: .
j_gene: TRBJ1-4
d_gene: TRBD1
CDR3nt: TGTGCCAGCAGTTCCCGGGACAGGGGCCCAACTAATGAAAAACTGTTTTTT
CDR3aa: CASSSRDRGPTNEKLFF

v_gene: TRBV10-3
abundance: .
j_gene: TRBJ1-1
d_gene: .
CDR3nt: TGTGCCATCAGTGAGCTGGGCGACACTGAAGCTTTCTTT
CDR3aa: CAISELGDTEAFF

v_gene: TRBV7-3
abundance: .
j_gene: TRBJ2-3
d_gene: .
CDR3nt: TGTGCCAGCAGCCCCAGCCCCACAGATACGCAGTATTTT
CDR3aa: CASSPSPTDTQYF

v_gene: TRBV7-2
abundance: many
j_gene: TRBJ2-7
d_gene: .
CDR3nt: TGTGCCAGCAGCTTGGGGGGGCCCTACGAGCAGTACTTC
CDR3aa: CASSLGGPYEQYF

v_gene: TRBV7-8
abundance: few
j_gene: TRBJ2-1
d_gene: TRBD2
CDR3nt: TGTGCCAGCAGCTTAGGAGCCGGGACTATAAATGAGCAGTTCTTC
CDR3aa: CASSLGAGTINEQFF

v_gene: TRBV29-1
abundance: few
j_gene: TRBJ2-2
d_gene: TRBD1
CDR3nt: TGCAGCGTTTACAGGGGCGGGGAGCTGTTTTTT
CDR3aa: CSVYRGGELFF